The 27 T cell receptor beta chains given below trace back to one sample, sequenced in a study of shared clonotypes between healthy human individuals. Clones were sequenced by immunoSEQ multiplex PCR, and TCRdb holds only the in-frame ones, with some missing. This table has around 690,000 clones, 90% appearing once. The sample consisted of memory CD8+ T cells from PBMCs. Subset reported: CD45RO+ cells pooled with CCR7-negative TemRA cells. These receptors came from a man between 18 and 35 years old in good health. Some clones in this sample may be carry-over from other donors' samples.

This clone was seen more than once but under ten times. The chain joins TRBV28 to TRBJ2-7; D call uncertain. V lost 3 bases and J 1 base, leaving 13 bases between the germline ends. CDR1 is MDHEN and CDR2 is SYDVKM in the germline V gene. The CDR3 totals 15 residues. This CDR3 reads CASSLFGRASYEQYF. DNA for the CDR3: TGTGCCAGCAGTTTGTTTGGTCGCGCATCCTACGAGCAGTACTTC.

The V and J genes are TRBV25-1 and TRBJ2-5; no clear D gene. CDR3 length: 12 residues. Germline V gene sequence: CDR1 MGHDK, CDR2 SYGVNS. With 5 bases removed from V and 5 bases from J, the gap between germline ends came to 9 bases. CDR3 amino acids: CASSLIRETQYF. CDR3 DNA sequence: TGTGCCAGCAGTCTAATTAGGGAGACCCAGTACTTC.

V gene TRBV5-1 combines with J gene TRBJ2-1; 12 bases fit TRBD2. The CDR3 spans 21 residues. Per the germline V gene, CDR1 is SGHRS and CDR2 is YFSETQ. V lost 2 bases, J lost 5 bases, and 20 bases stayed unmatched. The CDR3 is CASSFYWGTSGSPKGDNEQFF. In DNA form, the CDR3 reads TGCGCCAGCAGCTTCTATTGGGGGACTAGCGGGTCCCCTAAAGGGGACAATGAGCAGTTCTTC.

This clone is a singleton in its sample. V and J are TRBV9 and TRBJ2-5, with a tentative D call TRBD2 (6 bases). Germline values: CDR1 SGDLS, CDR2 YYNGEE. Trimming left V 1 base short and J 3 bases short, with 10 bases between. The CDR3 length is 14 residues. CDR3 in DNA: TGTGCCAGCAGCGTATCTAGCGCAAAAGAGACCCAGTACTTC. Its protein product is CASSVSSAKETQYF.

This rearrangement joins TRBV19 to TRBJ1-2, with D maybe TRBD1 (5 bases). The CDR3 has 15 residues. Germline values: CDR1 LNHDA, CDR2 SQIVND (reference sequence). The V gene lost 8 bases and the J gene lost 6 bases, with 22 bases spanning the gap. The CDR3, as DNA: TGTGCCAGTCGAAGTATTTTGTTCAGGGTCCATGGCTACACCTTC. This gives the protein CASRSILFRVHGYTF. The variable domain in full, with the rest retrieved from reference TRBV19 and TRBJ1-2, is DGGITQSPKYLFRKEGQNVTLSCEQNLNHDAMYWYRQDPGQGLRLIYYSQIVNDFQKGDIAEGYSVSREKKESFPLTVTSAQKNPTAFYLCASRSILFRVHGYTFGSGTRLTVV.

This clone was seen only a few times. This rearrangement joins TRBV7-6 to TRBJ2-1; the D gene is possibly TRBD1 (7 bases). Germline V gene lookup returns CDR1 SGHVS and CDR2 FNYEAQ. The V and J ends lost 8 bases and 5 bases respectively, with 13 bases between them. This CDR3 is built from 13 residues. CDR3 in amino acids: CASGTGEDNEQFF. DNA of the CDR3: TGTGCCAGCGGTACAGGGGAGGACAATGAGCAGTTCTTC. The full variable domain, rest sourced from reference TRBV7-6 and TRBJ2-1, is GAGVSQSPRYKVTKRGQDVALRCDPISGHVSLYWYRQALGQGPEFLTYFNYEAQQDKSGLPNDRFSAERPEGSISTLTIQRTEQRDSAMYRCASGTGEDNEQFFGPGTRLTVL.

The chain links TRBV27 to TRBJ1-5; the D gene is possibly TRBD1 (5 bases). V lost 4 bases and J lost 7, with 11 bases in between. Germline CDR1 MNHEY, CDR2 SMNVEV (reference sequence). CDR3 length equals 13 residues. CDR3 DNA sequence: TGTGCCAGCAGTTATATTCGGGGCCAGCCCCAGCATTTT. Its protein product is CASSYIRGQPQHF.

The J gene is TRBJ1-1, the V gene TRBV4-1; D perhaps matches TRBD1 (5 bases). Trimming took off 3 bases at V and 8 bases at J, with 25 bases between the two ends. Germline lookup yields CDR1 MGHRA and CDR2 YSYEKL. CDR3 length: 17 residues. The CDR3, as DNA: TGCGCCAGCAGCCATTTCATGATTGTAGGGGCCGCTCGGGAAGCTTTCTTT. This gives the protein CASSHFMIVGAAREAFF.

The gene calls are TRBV11-2 and TRBJ1-1; D is undetermined. V was trimmed by 3 bases and J by 8 bases, leaving 10 bases between them. The CDR3 length is 12 residues. Looked up from germline, CDR1 is SGHAT and CDR2 is FQNNGV. CDR3 nucleotide sequence: TGTGCCAGCAGCTTCGGCCGGGAAGAAGCTTTCTTT. Amino acid sequence: CASSFGREEAFF.

The CDR3 loop reads CASRPGTGLNYGYTF. CDR3 coding DNA: TGTGCCAGCAGGCCCGGGACAGGGCTCAACTATGGCTACACCTTC. This chain joins TRBV6-4 and TRBJ1-2, with 9 nucleotides matching TRBD1. CDR1 and CDR2 (germline): MRHNA, SNTAGT. The CDR3 covers 15 residues. The V segment lost 6 bases and the J segment 2 bases; nucleotides outside the gene matches: 7.

V is TRBV7-8 and J is TRBJ1-2; no clear D gene. The CDR3 spans 14 residues. Trimming stripped 1 base from V and 3 bases from J, with 9 bases between. From germline, CDR1 is SGHVS and CDR2 FQNEAQ. As DNA, the CDR3 is TGTGCCAGCAGCTTAGTTTTTTCCGACTATGGCTACACCTTC. It specifies CASSLVFSDYGYTF.

Comment on this clone: This sample includes further DNA sequences coding for the same CDR3. The V gene is TRBV27, the J gene TRBJ1-2, with 10 nucleotides matching TRBD1. CDR3 length: 13 residues. Germline loops: CDR1 MNHEY, CDR2 SMNVEV (reference sequence). The J segment lost 7 bases and the V segment lost 3 bases, leaving 2 bases of the junction unmatched. The CDR3 DNA reads TGTGCCAGCAGTTTGACAGGGGGCAGTGGCTACACCTTC. It codes for CASSLTGGSGYTF.

The gene calls are TRBV7-2 and TRBJ2-3; D possibly matches TRBD1 or TRBD2 (6 bases each). Per the germline V gene, CDR1 is SGHTA and CDR2 is FQGNSA. There are 15 residues in the CDR3. Deletions cut 6 bases from V and 0 bases from J, with 13 bases between. CDR3 sequence reads: CASSLIGGSTDTQYF. Here the CDR3 DNA reads TGTGCCAGCAGTCTTATAGGGGGGAGCACAGATACGCAGTATTTT.

On this clone itself: A junction boundary mismatches the germline segment, possibly from a read error. The genes are TRBV11-2 and TRBJ2-7; D remains unclear. The V gene's germline CDR1 is SGHAT and CDR2 FQNNGV. CDR3 size: 15 residues. The CDR3 coding sequence is TGCGCCAGCAGCCAAGACAAGTCCGCAGGCTACGAGCAGTACTTC. It yields the protein CASSQDKSAGYEQYF.

The V and J genes are TRBV29-1 and TRBJ2-7; D is unclear. The V gene's germline CDR1 is SQVTM and CDR2 ANQGSEA. Trimming took 7 bases from V and 2 from J, leaving 27 bases between them. The CDR3 is 17 residues long. In DNA, the CDR3 is TGCAGCGCACATATATATACAGAGAGGTCAGAAACCTACGAGCAGTACTTC. Translating it yields CSAHIYTERSETYEQYF.

The rearrangement uses TRBV4-2 and TRBJ1-2, with D uncertain. V lost 2 bases and J 0 bases, leaving 7 bases between the germline ends. This CDR3 comprises 14 residues. In germline, CDR1 is LGHNA, CDR2 YNFKEQ. The CDR3 spells CASSQQDSNYGYTF. CDR3 DNA sequence: TGTGCCAGCAGCCAACAGGACTCTAACTATGGCTACACCTTC.

This chain uses TRBV19 with TRBJ2-5; TRBD1 aligns across 7 bases. V shed 0 bases, J shed 5 bases, and the junction held 6 bases outside the gene matches. This CDR3 has 15 residues. Germline CDR1 and CDR2: LNHDA and SQIVND (reference sequence). The CDR3 DNA sequence: TGTGCCAGTAGTATAGATCGACAGGGTCTTGAGACCCAGTACTTC. This translates into CASSIDRQGLETQYF.

The chain combines TRBV19 with TRBJ2-7, with 7 bases that match TRBD2. The germline CDR1 and CDR2 sequences are LNHDA and SQIVND (reference sequence). V was clipped by 11 bases and J by 2 bases; unmatched bases: 6. This CDR3 has 12 amino acids. DNA of the CDR3: TGTGCCTCGGGGGGTAGGGCCTACGAGCAGTACTTC. This codes for CASGGRAYEQYF.

The J gene is TRBJ1-2, the V gene TRBV5-8; D is undetermined. CDR1 is SGHTS, CDR2 YDEGEE, per germline. This CDR3 contains 14 residues. The V end was cut by 9 bases, the J end by 4 bases, with 19 bases between. The CDR3: CATLPQLILYGYTF. The CDR3 DNA reads TGTGCCACCCTGCCACAGCTAATCCTCTATGGCTACACCTTC.

The chain recombines TRBV5-1 with TRBJ2-1; perhaps TRBD1 as D (5 bases). This CDR3 spans 13 amino acids. V lost 3 bases, J lost 8 bases, and 12 bases lay in between. Per germline, CDR1 SGHRS and CDR2 YFSETQ. CDR3 in amino acids: CASSWGQEDEQFF. CDR3 nucleotides: TGCGCCAGCAGCTGGGGCCAAGAGGATGAGCAGTTCTTC.

V is TRBV11-2 and J is TRBJ2-7; D is possibly TRBD1 or TRBD2 (5 bases each). The V and J ends lost 7 bases and 0 bases respectively, with 10 bases between them. Germline CDR1 and CDR2: SGHAT and FQNNGV. The CDR3 runs 13 residues. CDR3 in DNA: TGTGCCAGCACCAGGGACGGCTCCTACGAGCAGTACTTC. This sequence encodes CASTRDGSYEQYF. The full variable domain, its missing parts supplied by reference TRBV11-2 and TRBJ2-7, is EAGVAQSPRYKIIEKRQSVAFWCNPISGHATLYWYQQILGQGPKLLIQFQNNGVVDDSQLPKDRFSAERLKGVDSTLKIQPAKLEDSAVYLCASTRDGSYEQYFGPGTRLTVT.

The chain couples TRBV19 to TRBJ2-1; no clear D gene. The length of the CDR3 is 16 residues. Germline values: CDR1 LNHDA, CDR2 SQIVND (reference sequence). With 3 bases removed from V and 3 bases from J, the gap between germline ends came to 15 bases. The CDR3 protein is CASSILGGSGYNEQFF. DNA for the CDR3: TGTGCCAGTAGTATCCTCGGTGGCTCCGGCTACAATGAGCAGTTCTTC.

The chain has TRBV27 and TRBJ2-3, with 8 bases identical to TRBD2. J gave up 4 bases and V 1 base, and 10 bases lay outside the gene matches. From germline, CDR1 is MNHEY and CDR2 SMNVEV (reference sequence). This CDR3 has 17 amino acids. In DNA, the CDR3 is TGTGCCAGCAGTTTATTAGCGGGACCGGACTTGGCAGATACGCAGTATTTT. It codes for CASSLLAGPDLADTQYF.

The chain employs TRBV6-1 and TRBJ1-5; possible D gene TRBD1, 6 bases. From germline, CDR1 is MNHNS and CDR2 SASEGT. This CDR3 contains 17 residues. V lost 2 bases to trimming and J lost 7 bases, with 21 bases between them. In DNA, the CDR3 is TGTGCCAGCAGTGAATTGGGGACAATGTTGGGGGGGCAGCCCCAGCATTTT. Its translation: CASSELGTMLGGQPQHF.

Here the CDR3 DNA reads TGTGCCAGCTCCCCGAGGTCCACCGGGGAGCTGTTTTTT. Protein product: CASSPRSTGELFF. The chain couples TRBV27 to TRBJ2-2; D call uncertain. Looked up from germline, CDR1 is MNHEY and CDR2 is SMNVEV (reference sequence). The CDR3 consists of 13 residues. Trimming left V 8 bases short and J 4 bases short, with 11 bases between.

The chain uses TRBV7-9 and TRBJ2-2; TRBD2 matches 10 bases. This CDR3 region has 17 residues. The V segment lost 2 bases and the J segment 6 bases; nucleotides outside the gene matches: 9. From germline, CDR1 is SEHNR and CDR2 FQNEAQ (reference sequence). CDR3 in amino acids: CASSLFGLAGVPGELFF. CDR3 DNA: TGTGCCAGCAGCTTATTCGGGCTAGCGGGAGTCCCCGGGGAGCTGTTTTTT.

V and J are TRBV5-6 and TRBJ1-1; D may be TRBD1 (6 bases). There are 13 residues in the CDR3. Germline V gene data show CDR1 as SGHDT and CDR2 as YYEEEE. V was cut by 4 bases and J by 4 bases, with 11 bases left in between. The CDR3 reads CASSTGLGTEAFF. Here the CDR3 DNA reads TGTGCCAGCAGCACAGGGTTGGGCACTGAAGCTTTCTTT. Looking up the rest from reference TRBV5-6 and TRBJ1-1 gives the full variable domain: DAGVTQSPTHLIKTRGQQVTLRCSPKSGHDTVSWYQQALGQGPQFIFQYYEEEERQRGNFPDRFSGHQFPNYSSELNVNALLLGDSALYLCASSTGLGTEAFFGQGTRLTVV.